This TCR beta chain derives from a study of neurological immune-mediated disorders. Study-level points and caveats: The absence of shared CDR3 amino acid sequences among expanded clones across subjects suggests private repertoires in all groups. The highest TCR clonal expansion occurred in HTLV-1-associated myelopathy; multiple sclerosis fell below healthy controls.

This clonotype was seen a few times. Its antigen remains unidentified. 5'RACE generated cDNA with 10-nucleotide random UMIs. Sequencing runs each generated in excess of 190 million TCR-beta sequences derived from 15-18 subjects. TCRdb ran MiXCR on the 5' RACE reads and lists one entry per CDR3 protein. This table has 40,000 or so distinct CDR3 sequences, about 13% appearing once. Time point indicated: longitudinal time-point 3. The sequence was obtained from a man under 40 in good health. The sequencing input was PBMCs.

DNA for the CDR3: TGTGCCAGCAGTCCGGGACCCCATAGCAATCAGCCCCAGCATTTT. Residues: CASSPGPHSNQPQHF. V and J are TRBV12-3 or TRBV12-4 and TRBJ1-5, with D tentatively TRBD1 (5 bases). V was cut by 5 bases and J by 0 bases, with 11 bases left in between. This CDR3 is 15 amino acids long.